This T cell receptor beta chain is from a study of CD8 T cells in Susac syndrome. Reverse transcription of about 0.45 to 1 ug RNA was carried out with random hexamers. By means of immunoSEQ multiplex PCR, TCR beta CDR3 spanning 54 Vbeta and 13 Jbeta underwent amplification. TCRdb called the immunoSEQ multiplex PCR reads again in MiXCR, with one record for every CDR3 protein. The table lists hundreds of thousands of distinct CDR3 sequences, just under 95% of them singletons. Blood CD8+ and CD4+ T cells underwent high-throughput TCR beta sequencing. The authors negatively isolated CD8+ and CD4+ T cells and FACS-enriched TEMRA cells. This CDR3 region has 14 residues. The V end lost 8 bases, the J end lost 4 bases, and 17 bases lay between the germline ends. Germline CDR1 is SGHTA and CDR2 is FQGTGA.

Material for sequencing was CD4+ T cells from PBMCs. This sequence joins TRBV7-3 and TRBJ1-1; no clear D gene. This clonotype originated in a human donor with multiple sclerosis. The CDR3 protein is CASADGGRSTEAFF. Written as DNA, the CDR3 is TGTGCCAGCGCTGACGGTGGCAGATCCACTGAAGCTTTCTTT. The full variable domain, rest sourced from reference TRBV7-3 and TRBJ1-1, is GAGVSQTPSNKVTEKGKYVELRCDPISGHTALYWYRQSLGQGPEFLIYFQGTGAADDSGLPNDRFFAVRPEGSVSTLKIQRTERGDSAVYLCASADGGRSTEAFFGQGTRLTVV.